Presented here are 13 T cell receptor beta chains from one specimen sequenced in a study of cytomegalovirus exposure and HLA in healthy donors. Primers: 60 Vbeta forward and 13 Jbeta reverse. Clones were sequenced by immunoSEQ multiplex PCR, and TCRdb holds only the in-frame ones, with some missing. The table has some 35,000 clones, roughly three quarters seen once. The specimen sequenced was PBMCs. These receptors all stem from a man aged 30 to 39 in good health and CMV-seronegative.

This clone was picked up a small number of times. The chain recombines TRBV10-1 with TRBJ1-2; 10 bases are a match to TRBD1. CDR1 is WNHNN, CDR2 SYGVQD, per germline (reference sequence). V lost 6 bases and J lost 6; bases outside the gene matches: 4. The CDR3 covers 13 residues. CDR3 loop: CASSRDRGNGYTF. The CDR3 DNA follows: TGCGCCAGCAGCCGGGACAGGGGTAATGGCTACACCTTC.

The J gene is TRBJ1-2, the V gene TRBV4-1, with TRBD1 identical over 7 bases. Trimming removed 5 bases from V and 7 bases from J; junction bases left unmatched: 13. The CDR3 covers 15 residues. The germline CDR1 and CDR2 sequences are MGHRA and YSYEKL. The CDR3 DNA is TGCGCCAGCAGCATACCCGAAGGGGGCGCGGTTGGCTACACCTTC. Translating it yields CASSIPEGGAVGYTF.

This clone was counted only a few times. The V call is TRBV11-2, the J call TRBJ2-7; a weak D match, TRBD1 (6 bases). The germline V and J ends were trimmed by 1 base and 5 bases, with 15 bases remaining between them. This CDR3 has 15 residues. Germline CDR1 is SGHAT and CDR2 is FQNNGV. The CDR3 region has the DNA TGTGCCAGCAGCTTAGGAACAGGGTGGATCCACGAGCAGTACTTC. Translating it yields CASSLGTGWIHEQYF.

V usage is TRBV6-6 and J usage is TRBJ2-7; 7 bases are shared with TRBD1. V gave up 5 bases and J gave up 2 bases; unmatched junction bases: 9. The CDR3 has 15 residues. The germline V gene has CDR1 MNHNY and CDR2 SVGAGI (reference sequence). The CDR3 loop reads CASSPPRTGTYEQYF. CDR3 in DNA: TGTGCCAGCAGTCCACCCCGGACAGGAACCTACGAGCAGTACTTC.

The chain combines TRBV28 with TRBJ1-5; no clear D. V was shortened by 3 bases and J by 4 bases, with 7 bases between the two germline ends. Germline CDR1 MDHEN, CDR2 SYDVKM. CDR3 length equals 13 residues. The CDR3 region has the DNA TGTGCCAGCAGTTTCCTCCGGAATCAGCCCCAGCATTTT. Protein sequence: CASSFLRNQPQHF.

J is TRBJ2-3 and V is TRBV10-3; 7 positions agree with TRBD2. The germline CDR1 and CDR2 sequences are ENHRY and SYGVKD. This CDR3 region has 13 residues. V lost 9 bases and J lost 6; bases outside the gene matches: 9. CDR3 sequence reads: CAIRSGVADTQYF. CDR3 DNA sequence: TGTGCCATTAGAAGCGGGGTCGCCGATACGCAGTATTTT.

The chain carries TRBV5-1 and TRBJ2-7; 9 nucleotides match TRBD2. The germline CDR1 and CDR2 sequences are SGHRS and YFSETQ. The CDR3 has 18 residues. The V segment lost 4 bases and the J segment 2 bases; nucleotides outside the gene matches: 16. For the CDR3, the DNA is TGCGCCAGCAGCCCCTCGGGGATAGCGGGGGAGACAACCTACGAGCAGTACTTC. This translates into CASSPSGIAGETTYEQYF. Supplemented by reference TRBV5-1 and TRBJ2-7, the full variable domain reads KAGVTQTPRYLIKTRGQQVTLSCSPISGHRSVSWYQQTPGQGLQFLFEYFSETQRNKGNFPGRFSGRQFSNSRSEMNVSTLELGDSALYLCASSPSGIAGETTYEQYFGPGTRLTVT.

The chain has TRBV7-2 and TRBJ2-3, with 10 bases that match TRBD1. The CDR3 covers 14 residues. With V trimmed by 5 bases and J by 4 bases, 3 bases remained unmatched. From germline, CDR1 is SGHTA and CDR2 FQGNSA. CDR3 nucleotide sequence: TGTGCCAGCAGCCAGGACAGGGGGGCAGATACGCAGTATTTT. It encodes CASSQDRGADTQYF.

The rearrangement uses TRBV10-3 and TRBJ2-7; 7 bases map to TRBD1. CDR3 length: 13 amino acids. CDR1 is ENHRY and CDR2 is SYGVKD in the germline V gene. The V gene end was trimmed by 5 bases and the J gene end by 3 bases; junction bases not matched to a gene: 4. CDR3 DNA sequence: TGTGCCATCAGTCGGGACAGTATCTACGAGCAGTACTTC. This sequence encodes CAISRDSIYEQYF.

V gene TRBV7-2 combines with J gene TRBJ1-6; 7 positions agree with TRBD1. The ends lost 6 bases at V and 4 bases at J; junction bases unmatched: 12. Germline lookup yields CDR1 SGHTA and CDR2 FQGNSA. This CDR3 contains 17 residues. CDR3 coding DNA: TGTGCCAGCAGACATACAAAACAGGGGAATTATAATTCACCCCTCCACTTT. Translating gives CASRHTKQGNYNSPLHF.

The CDR3: CASRDSLSPLHF. The CDR3 DNA reads as TGTGCCTCTCGGGACAGCCTTTCACCCCTCCACTTT. The V call is TRBV2, the J call TRBJ1-6; 7 bases line up with TRBD1. The CDR3 extends over 12 amino acids. Germline CDR1 and CDR2: SNHLY and FYNNEI. Unmatched junction bases numbered 7, after V lost 11 bases and J lost 9 bases.

The chain uses TRBV6-5 and TRBJ2-3; TRBD1 might be the D (5 bases). In germline, CDR1 is MNHEY, CDR2 SVGAGI. The CDR3 is made up of 12 amino acids. Trimming stripped 4 bases from V and 5 bases from J, with 7 bases between. The CDR3 reads CASSFQGDTQYF. CDR3 bases: TGTGCCAGCAGTTTCCAGGGAGATACGCAGTATTTT.

This clone showed up just once. V and J are TRBV2 and TRBJ1-6; D is unclear. The CDR3 is 11 amino acids. Trimming removed 4 bases from V and 13 bases from J, with 8 bases in between. The germline V gene has CDR1 SNHLY and CDR2 FYNNEI. The CDR3 DNA is TGTGCCAGCAGTGGCGGGTACCCCCTCCACTTT. Its translation is CASSGGYPLHF.